One sample yielded the 26 T cell receptor beta chains listed below, sequenced in a study of blood T cell repertoires in COVID-19. This table comes from immunoSEQ multiplex PCR, and its TCRdb copy is limited to in-frame clones, with some not included. Counted here are 95,000 to 150,000 clones, 70% to 90% occurring once; the ten biggest clones make up approximately 1.2%. Sequencing was done on a sample of peripheral blood. These receptor sequences come from a woman older than 75 with acute or convalescent COVID-19.

The chain links TRBV3-1 (or the pseudogene TRBV3-2) to TRBJ1-1; D gene unclear. The CDR3 totals 14 residues. Germline V lookup: CDR1 LGHDT, CDR2 YNNKEL (reference sequence). With 1 base removed from V and 1 base from J, the gap between germline ends came to 7 bases. The CDR3 protein is CASSQAQPNTEAFF. The CDR3 DNA reads TGTGCCAGCAGCCAAGCACAACCGAACACTGAAGCTTTCTTT.

V is TRBV5-1 and J is TRBJ2-7, with 10 bases lining up with TRBD2. V lost 8 bases and J lost 2; bases outside the gene matches: 7. Looked up from germline, CDR1 is SGHRS and CDR2 is YFSETQ. The CDR3 is made up of 14 amino acids. The DNA of the CDR3 is TGCGCCAGTAAAAGCGGGGGGGCAACCTACGAGCAGTACTTC. It is translated as CASKSGGATYEQYF.

In this sample, this clone turned up once. The genes are TRBV7-9 and TRBJ1-6, with a tentative D call TRBD1 (6 bases). This CDR3 region has 15 residues. The V gene lost 1 base and the J gene lost 5 bases, with 9 bases spanning the gap. Germline CDR1 reads SEHNR; CDR2 reads FQNEAQ (reference sequence). CDR3 coding DNA: TGTGCCAGCAGCTTAGATCAGGGGAATAATTCACCCCTCCACTTT. Translation gives CASSLDQGNNSPLHF.

V is TRBV5-4 and J is TRBJ1-2; TRBD1 is a possible D gene (5 bases). The V end was cut by 5 bases, the J end by 0 bases, with 17 bases between. Germline V gene data show CDR1 as SGHNT and CDR2 as YYREEE (reference sequence). The CDR3 spans 16 residues. The chain's CDR3 is CASRQGAAPANYGYTF. CDR3 in DNA: TGTGCCAGCAGACAAGGGGCGGCACCAGCTAACTATGGCTACACCTTC.

This rearrangement joins TRBV6-5 to TRBJ1-2; D is possibly TRBD1 (6 bases). The length of the CDR3 is 12 residues. V was trimmed by 9 bases and J by 4 bases, leaving 12 bases between them. Germline assignment: CDR1 MNHEY and CDR2 SVGAGI. The DNA of the CDR3 is TGTGCCAGTTCCCGGGGGGCCTATGGCTACACCTTC. Its translation is CASSRGAYGYTF.

Points on this clone: Other DNA sequences from this sample encode an identical CDR3 as well. The chain couples TRBV7-2 to TRBJ1-1, with D perhaps TRBD1 (5 bases). The CDR3 is 15 residues long. V shed 5 bases and J shed 1 base, with 14 bases lying between them. Germline V gene lookup returns CDR1 SGHTA and CDR2 FQGNSA. CDR3: CASSLTFRGNTEAFF. In nucleotides, the CDR3 is TGTGCCAGCAGCCTAACTTTTAGGGGGAACACTGAAGCTTTCTTT.

V and J are TRBV11-3 and TRBJ2-3; D is unresolved. This CDR3 comprises 13 residues. The V end lost 5 bases, the J end lost 5 bases, and 11 bases lay between the germline ends. CDR1 is SGHNT and CDR2 is YENEEA in the germline V gene. The DNA of the CDR3 is TGTGCCAGCAGCCTGACTCAGATAGATACGCAGTATTTT. Its translation: CASSLTQIDTQYF. The variable domain in full, with the rest retrieved from reference TRBV11-3 and TRBJ2-3, is EAGVVQSPRYKIIEKKQPVAFWCNPISGHNTLYWYLQNLGQGPELLIRYENEEAVDDSQLPKDRFSAERLKGVDSTLKIQPAELGDSAVYLCASSLTQIDTQYFGPGTRLTVL.

The chain is built from TRBV5-4 and TRBJ2-5, with D perhaps TRBD1 (5 bases). Trimming pared 1 base from V and 4 bases from J, leaving 14 bases between. In germline, CDR1 is SGHNT, CDR2 YYREEE (reference sequence). The CDR3 extends over 15 amino acids. This chain's CDR3 is CASSLRTQGPETQYF. CDR3 nucleotides: TGTGCCAGCAGCTTGAGGACACAAGGACCAGAGACCCAGTACTTC.

This sequence joins TRBV5-1 and TRBJ2-1; 10 positions agree with TRBD2. Germline assignment: CDR1 SGHRS and CDR2 YFSETQ. After removal of 6 bases from V and 9 bases from J, the junction contained 12 bases not matched to a gene. There are 15 residues in the CDR3. This CDR3 reads CASTIKASGGGEQFF. The CDR3 bases are TGCGCCAGCACCATTAAGGCTAGCGGGGGCGGTGAGCAGTTCTTC.

The V gene is TRBV2, the J gene TRBJ1-2, with 7 nucleotides matching TRBD1. The CDR3 runs to 13 residues. Germline V gene sequence: CDR1 SNHLY, CDR2 FYNNEI. Trimming cost V 5 bases and J 7 bases; bases outside gene matches: 7. The CDR3 spells CASSFTGAVGYTF. The CDR3 region has the DNA TGTGCCAGCAGTTTTACAGGGGCGGTTGGCTACACCTTC. Combining the CDR3 with reference TRBV2 and TRBJ1-2 gives the whole variable domain EPEVTQTPSHQVTQMGQEVILRCVPISNHLYFYWYRQILGQKVEFLVSFYNNEISEKSEIFDDQFSVERPDGSNFTLKIRSTKLEDSAMYFCASSFTGAVGYTFGSGTRLTVV.

The rearrangement joins TRBV7-2 to TRBJ1-4; D is perhaps TRBD1 (6 bases). This CDR3 has 16 amino acids. Germline loops: CDR1 SGHTA, CDR2 FQGNSA. V lost 4 bases to trimming and J lost 7 bases, with 19 bases between them. The CDR3 region is CASSSQGAGAGEKLFF. In DNA form, the CDR3 reads TGTGCCAGCAGCTCCCAAGGTGCGGGGGCGGGTGAAAAACTGTTTTTT.

This clone is a singleton in its sample. J is TRBJ2-3 and V is TRBV27; TRBD2 is a possible D gene (6 bases). The CDR3 is 12 amino acids. Germline V gene sequence: CDR1 MNHEY, CDR2 SMNVEV (reference sequence). The DNA for the CDR3 is TGTGCTACCACCTACTTGGGGGGTACGCAGTATTTT. Translated: CATTYLGGTQYF.

The chain employs TRBV6-6 and TRBJ1-2, with TRBD1 matching over 7 bases. Germline V gene data show CDR1 as MNHNY and CDR2 as SVGAGI (reference sequence). The trim removed 10 bases at V and 6 bases at J, leaving 8 bases unmatched. The CDR3 consists of 12 residues. In DNA, the CDR3 is TGTGCCACCGACAGGGCAGGTCATGGCTACACCTTC. Translating it yields CATDRAGHGYTF.

The chain recombines TRBV18 with TRBJ2-1; 9 bases are a match to TRBD2. Per the germline V gene, CDR1 is KGHSH and CDR2 is LQKENI. The CDR3 sequence is 18 residues long. V was clipped by 0 bases and J by 2 bases; unmatched bases: 8. Here the CDR3 reads CASSPPVGSGGTYNEQFF. DNA for the CDR3: TGTGCCAGCTCACCACCAGTTGGTAGCGGGGGCACCTACAATGAGCAGTTCTTC.

The genes are TRBV5-1 and TRBJ2-2, with 11 bases matching TRBD1. Trimming at V came to 4 bases and at J to 6 bases, leaving 5 bases not matched to a gene. This CDR3 spans 15 amino acids. The germline V gene has CDR1 SGHRS and CDR2 YFSETQ. The CDR3, as DNA: TGCGCCAGCAGCAACCGGGACAGGGGGGCCGGGGAGCTGTTTTTT. Protein sequence: CASSNRDRGAGELFF.

The genes are TRBV7-2 and TRBJ1-6; 7 bases align to TRBD1. J gave up 7 bases and V 5 bases, and 8 bases lay outside the gene matches. The CDR3 sequence is 15 residues long. Germline V gives CDR1 SGHTA, CDR2 FQGNSA. CDR3 nucleotides: TGTGCCAGCAGCCGGATGACAGGGTTAAATTCACCCCTCCACTTT. Protein: CASSRMTGLNSPLHF.

The V and J genes are TRBV20-1 and TRBJ2-4, with D tentatively TRBD1 (6 bases). V lost 3 bases and J 4 bases, leaving 13 bases between the germline ends. The germline V gene has CDR1 DFQATT and CDR2 SNEGSKA (reference sequence). The CDR3 length is 14 residues. The CDR3 DNA reads as TGCAGTGCTAGTGGGGGCGCTCTTAAAAACATTCAGTACTTC. This codes for CSASGGALKNIQYF.

The chain carries TRBV5-4 and TRBJ2-2, with D possibly TRBD1 on 5 matching bases. V dropped 2 bases and J dropped 1 base, with 9 bases sitting between them. The CDR3 runs to 15 residues. Germline CDR1 reads SGHNT; CDR2 reads YYREEE (reference sequence). DNA for the CDR3: TGTGCCAGCAGCTTCGGCGGACAGAACACCGGGGAGCTGTTTTTT. Amino acid sequence: CASSFGGQNTGELFF.

In its sample, this clone was seen a few times. The chain employs TRBV28 and TRBJ2-7, with 11 bases identical to TRBD2. Germline CDR1 is MDHEN and CDR2 is SYDVKM. The CDR3 covers 14 residues. V gave up 2 bases and J gave up 4 bases; unmatched junction bases: 1. Here the CDR3 DNA reads TGTGCCAGCAGTTTACTAGCGGGAGGTTACGAGCAGTACTTC. It encodes CASSLLAGGYEQYF.

The chain joins TRBV4-1 to TRBJ1-1; tentative D call: TRBD1 (6 bases). There are 14 residues in the CDR3. Germline CDR1 MGHRA, CDR2 YSYEKL. The ends were cut back, 4 bases at V and 4 bases at J, with 13 bases in the middle. This CDR3 is CASSLRGVGTEAFF. The CDR3 nucleotides are TGCGCCAGCAGCCTCAGGGGAGTAGGCACTGAAGCTTTCTTT.

The J gene is TRBJ2-7, the V gene TRBV7-9; D ambiguous. This CDR3 is built from 13 residues. Trimming cost V 3 bases and J 2 bases, with 8 bases left between them. Germline V CDR1 and CDR2: SEHNR, FQNEAQ (reference sequence). CDR3 region: CASSFDNTYEQYF. The CDR3, as DNA: TGTGCCAGCAGCTTTGACAACACCTACGAGCAGTACTTC.

The chain couples TRBV5-1 to TRBJ2-3, with D unresolved. Trimming cost V 4 bases and J 4 bases, with 13 bases left between them. This CDR3 has 14 residues. Germline V lookup: CDR1 SGHRS, CDR2 YFSETQ. The CDR3 region has the DNA TGCGCCAGCAGCGACCCCATGGGCGCAGATACGCAGTATTTT. Amino acid sequence: CASSDPMGADTQYF.

This rearrangement joins TRBV10-1 to TRBJ2-3; weak D call: TRBD1 (6 bases). V was trimmed by 4 bases and J by 0 bases, leaving 8 bases between them. The CDR3 consists of 14 residues. The germline V gene encodes CDR1 WNHNN and CDR2 SYGVQD (reference sequence). CDR3 protein: CASSGTDSTDTQYF. For the CDR3, the DNA is TGCGCCAGCAGTGGGACAGACAGCACAGATACGCAGTATTTT.

This clone appeared once. The CDR3 DNA reads TGTGCCAGCAGTTACCCCCTTATCGGGAATGAGCAGTTCTTC. It encodes CASSYPLIGNEQFF. The chain uses TRBV6-2 or TRBV6-3 and TRBJ2-1, with D unclear. Germline CDR1 MNHEY, CDR2 SVGEGT. The length of the CDR3 is 14 residues. Trimming removed 2 bases from V and 7 bases from J, with 12 bases in between.

The J gene is TRBJ1-4, the V gene TRBV3-1 (or the pseudogene TRBV3-2); D ambiguous. The CDR3 has 14 amino acids. Germline V lookup: CDR1 LGHDT, CDR2 YNNKEL (reference sequence). V dropped 3 bases and J dropped 4 bases, with 9 bases sitting between them. The CDR3 sequence is CASSQYTDNEKLFF. The CDR3 DNA reads TGTGCCAGCAGCCAGTACACAGATAATGAAAAACTGTTTTTT.

This sequence joins TRBV4-1 and TRBJ2-3, with 11 bases that match TRBD2. The CDR3 spans 17 residues. Germline CDR1 and CDR2: MGHRA and YSYEKL. V shed 4 bases, J shed 8 bases, and the junction held 14 bases outside the gene matches. Here the CDR3 DNA reads TGCGCCAGCAGCCCAGTTACTAGCGGGAGTTTGTATGGTACGCAGTATTTT. It is translated as CASSPVTSGSLYGTQYF.